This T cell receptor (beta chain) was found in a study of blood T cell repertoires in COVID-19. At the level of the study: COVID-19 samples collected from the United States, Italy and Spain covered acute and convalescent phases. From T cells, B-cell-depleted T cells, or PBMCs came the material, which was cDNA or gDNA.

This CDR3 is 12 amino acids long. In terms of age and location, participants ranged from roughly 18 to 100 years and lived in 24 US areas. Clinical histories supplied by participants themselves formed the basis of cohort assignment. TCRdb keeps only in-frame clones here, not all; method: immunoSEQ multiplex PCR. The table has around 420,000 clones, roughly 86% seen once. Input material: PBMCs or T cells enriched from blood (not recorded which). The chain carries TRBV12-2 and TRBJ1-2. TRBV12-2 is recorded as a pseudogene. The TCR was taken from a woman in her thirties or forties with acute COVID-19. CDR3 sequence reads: CASRPGIYGYTF. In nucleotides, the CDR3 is TGTGCAAGTCGGCCCGGGATCTATGGCTACACCTTC.